What follows is one T cell receptor beta chain and its context. It lacks a known antigen. No base qualities exist here, and no much larger clone lies one base off it. TCRbeta CDR3 regions were amplified from genomic DNA by means of the immunoSEQ Assay, a bias-controlled multiplex PCR. Turning to the authors' computational methods: Nucleated cell counts per sample were estimated from amplification of reference gene primers within the assay. To quantify the absolute abundance of each unique TCRbeta CDR3 rearrangement, sequence reads were collapsed and filtered. For each sample, productive Simpson clonality was calculated by taking the square root of Simpson's diversity index across productive rearrangements. TCRdb mirrors the immuneACCESS table, restricted to in-frame sequences. Some clones are absent from its copies; in checked studies, under half trace to an unresolved V gene, and the reason for the others is unknown. V, J and clone size were drawn from that table, and D and trimming were deduced from the DNA. Recorded for this sample are some 530,000 clones; more than 85% of them occurred a single time. In total, the top ten clones hold under 9.5% of the sample.

This sample was included in a study of blood T cell repertoires in COVID-19 (dated by TCRdb to 2018 to 2020). Background on the whole study: Samples from collaborators originated in the United States, Italy and Spain and spanned both the acute and convalescent phases of COVID-19. The material from the prospective study consisted of cDNA or gDNA derived from T cells, B-cell-depleted T cells, or PBMCs. The dataset comprised deeply sampled blood TCRbeta repertoires from subjects exposed to, actively infected with, or recovered from COVID-19. A freely available public database, intended as a resource for researchers studying the immune response to SARS-CoV-2, is where the repertoires were released. Samples were obtained from the ongoing ImmuneRACE study (first 160 participants) and from over a thousand subjects provided by 6 global collaborators. Sample metadata almost always included a de-identified subject ID, COVID-19 status, age in years and sex. Where available, HLA class I and class II types were obtained from metadata supplied by the sample provider rather than from assay-based typing.

Results the study describes overall, beyond this receptor: The quantity of clinical and demographic metadata differed by source and by participant and was supplied without curation.

Per the germline V gene (reference sequence), MNHNY is the CDR1 and SVGAGI is the CDR2. V has 7 bases trimmed and J has 8 bases trimmed; junction bases matching no gene number 7. Including cysteine and phenylalanine, the CDR3 has 14 amino acids. Only the CDR3 region is kept as DNA, spanning 42 bases read in frame from base 1. Participants in the prospective study were aged about 18 to 89 years, lived in under 30 United States geographic areas, and enrolled through a virtual design. To assign participants to cohorts, the prospective study relied on clinical history that participants themselves reported in a screening survey and a study questionnaire. Recovered participants in ImmuneRACE Cohort 3 were defined by two consecutive negative NP/OP PCR tests, clearance by a healthcare professional, or resolution of symptoms. In the prospective study, whole blood, serum and a nasopharyngeal or oropharyngeal swab were collected from each participant by mobile phlebotomists. Additional blood draws and questionnaires over an approximately two-month period could optionally be provided by prospective study participants. Before DNA extraction, prospective study blood samples were shipped either frozen or at room temperature.

Specimen: PBMCs or T cells enriched from blood (not recorded which). The receptor was isolated from a woman aged 55-75 years who had recovered from COVID-19. The chain is assembled from TRBV6-6 and TRBJ1-4; TRBD1 lines up with 10 middle nucleotides. The sequenced DNA: TGTGCCAGCAACGACAGGGGGCGTCAGGAAAAACTGTTTTTT. Translated, this gives CASNDRGRQEKLFF.